The rows below give T cell receptor beta chains drawn from one sample of a study of technical replicates of blood from four donors. TCRdb keeps only in-frame clones here, not all; method: immunoSEQ multiplex PCR. The data show just over 80,000 clones, about 96% seen once. What was sequenced was T cells isolated from PBMCs. These receptors originate from a human donor in good health. Both conserved end residues are part of each CDR3. D genes are given only for firm matches. Only part of the rows carry a size: once, few, many, or a class if the clone is expanded.

TGCGCCAGCAGCCCCGACAGGGAAGGAGGGCCCCAGCATTTT,CASSPDREGGPQHF,-,TRBJ1-5,TRBD1,TRBV5-1
TGTGCCAGCAGTTTCCCTCTCGCCGGGCCAGGGTTATACGAGCAGTACTTC,CASSFPLAGPGLYEQYF,-,TRBJ2-7,-,TRBV7-9
TGTGCCAGCAGCTTGTGGGACAGGGTATCTTACGAGCAGTACTTC,CASSLWDRVSYEQYF,-,TRBJ2-7,TRBD1,TRBV5-5
TGCGCCAGCGGACAACAGGGAGTGTCCTACGAGCAGTACTTC,CASGQQGVSYEQYF,once,TRBJ2-7,-,TRBV5-1
TGTGCCAGCAGAATCAGCGGACTATACAATGAGCAGTTCTTC,CASRISGLYNEQFF,-,TRBJ2-1,-,TRBV7-9
TGTGCCAGCAGGGGTGCGGCTGAAGCTTTCTTT,CASRGAAEAFF,once,TRBJ1-1,-,TRBV6-5
TGTGCCACAAGCGGGACAGGGACCTACGAGCAGTACTTC,CATSGTGTYEQYF,-,TRBJ2-7,TRBD1,TRBV6-5
TGTGCCAGCAGCGTATACGGGAGCACCTACAATGAGCAGTTCTTC,CASSVYGSTYNEQFF,-,TRBJ2-1,-,TRBV9
TGTGCCAGCAGCTTGGGTATAGCCCCAGCCTACGAGCAGTACTTC,CASSLGIAPAYEQYF,-,TRBJ2-7,-,TRBV5-4
TGTGCCAGCAGCCCGAGCGGGGCCCGGACTCAGCCCCAGCATTTT,CASSPSGARTQPQHF,-,TRBJ1-5,-,TRBV7-2
TGTGCCAGCAGCGAACCCAGGTCCCGACAGGGCTCCGAGCAGTACTTC,CASSEPRSRQGSEQYF,-,TRBJ2-7,TRBD1,TRBV7-8
TGTGCCAGCTCTACCCTACCGGGACTAGCGGGAACAGATACGCAGTATTTT,CASSTLPGLAGTDTQYF,-,TRBJ2-3,TRBD2,TRBV18
TGCGCCAGCAGCCAAGAGTTTAGAGGCGAGACCCAGTACTTC,CASSQEFRGETQYF,-,TRBJ2-5,-,TRBV4-1
TGTGCCAGCAGCTACAGAAATCAGCCCCAGCATTTT,CASSYRNQPQHF,once,TRBJ1-5,-,TRBV5-8
TGTGCCAGCAGCGGAGGACAGGGCAGACCTGAAGCTTTCTTT,CASSGGQGRPEAFF,-,TRBJ1-1,TRBD1,TRBV9
TGTGCCAGCCAGCGGGGCAGCTCCTACAATGAGCAGTTCTTC,CASQRGSSYNEQFF,-,TRBJ2-1,TRBD2,TRBV19
TGTGCCAGCAGCACCCTCCTAGAGGATACGCAGTATTTT,CASSTLLEDTQYF,once,TRBJ2-3,-,TRBV7-3